This T cell receptor (beta chain) was documented in a study of blood T cell repertoires in COVID-19. Germline V CDR1 and CDR2: MNHNS, SASEGT. The CDR3 runs to 17 residues. The junction had 9 bases not matched to a gene; V was cut back by 1 base and J by 1 base. Under the authors' procedure: Counts of nucleated cells, estimated from reference gene primer amplification, were obtained. Some clones are missing from TCRdb's copy, which holds only in-frame ones; the method was immunoSEQ multiplex PCR. The DNA was the basis for D and trimming; V, J and clone size are from that table. The data contain a few hundred thousand clones, roughly 91% of them seen just once; the ten biggest clones take up 1.2%. This clone was detected only once. Everyone who took part was roughly 18 to 95 years old, and they came from 24 US areas. Recovery meant two consecutive negative NP/OP PCR tests, professional clearance, or resolved symptoms.

The sample was PBMCs or T cells enriched from blood (not recorded which). V usage is TRBV6-1 and J usage is TRBJ2-5; the match to TRBD1 covers 7 bases. This TCR was sampled from a woman aged 18-30 years who had recovered from COVID-19. This CDR3 is CASSEGSTRQGQETQYF. CDR3 DNA sequence: TGTGCCAGCAGTGAAGGGTCGACCCGACAGGGCCAAGAGACCCAGTACTTC.